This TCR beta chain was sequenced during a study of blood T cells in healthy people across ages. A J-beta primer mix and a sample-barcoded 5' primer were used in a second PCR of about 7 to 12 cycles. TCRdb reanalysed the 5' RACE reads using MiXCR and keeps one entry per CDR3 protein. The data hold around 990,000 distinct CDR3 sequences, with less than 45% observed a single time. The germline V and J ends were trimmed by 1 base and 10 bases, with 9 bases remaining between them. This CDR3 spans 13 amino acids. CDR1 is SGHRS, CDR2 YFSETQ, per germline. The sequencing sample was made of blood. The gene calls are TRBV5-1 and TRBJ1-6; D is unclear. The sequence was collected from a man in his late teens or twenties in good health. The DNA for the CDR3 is TGCGCCAGCAGCTTGTCCAGTGAATCACCCCTCCACTTT. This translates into CASSLSSESPLHF.